This T cell receptor beta chain was profiled in a study of cytomegalovirus exposure and HLA in healthy donors. The study's findings and limits: Among immune exposure information, only CMV serostatus was available.

With regard to this clone: The antigen is not known.

Both 60 Vbeta primers and 13 Jbeta primers went into the PCR. Profiled with immunoSEQ multiplex PCR; TCRdb holds only in-frame clones, not every one. The sample consists of 150,000 to 200,000 clones, around 77% of them appearing once. Specimen: PBMCs. The TCR sequence derives from a female donor in good health and CMV-seronegative.

The CDR3 protein is CASRYTGTSNEKLFF. In nucleotides, the CDR3 is TGTGCCAGCAGATACACCGGGACTTCTAATGAAAAACTGTTTTTT. The V gene is TRBV28, the J gene TRBJ1-4; tentative D call: TRBD1 (5 bases). With 6 bases removed from V and 3 bases from J, the gap between germline ends came to 14 bases. The CDR3 extends over 15 amino acids. Germline CDR1 reads MDHEN; CDR2 reads SYDVKM.